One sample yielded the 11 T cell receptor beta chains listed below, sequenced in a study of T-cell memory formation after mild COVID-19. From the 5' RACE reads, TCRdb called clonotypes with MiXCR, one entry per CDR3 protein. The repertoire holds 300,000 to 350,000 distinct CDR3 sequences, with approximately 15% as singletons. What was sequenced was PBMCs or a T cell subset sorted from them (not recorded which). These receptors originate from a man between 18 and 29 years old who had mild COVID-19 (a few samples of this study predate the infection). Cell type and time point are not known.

This chain's CDR3 is CASSLFTNTGELFF. As DNA, the CDR3 is TGTGCCAGCAGCCTCTTTACGAACACCGGGGAGCTGTTTTTT. This chain links TRBV12-3 or TRBV12-4 with TRBJ2-2; D ambiguous. This CDR3 has 14 amino acids. The ends were cut back, 6 bases at V and 0 bases at J, with 8 bases in the middle.

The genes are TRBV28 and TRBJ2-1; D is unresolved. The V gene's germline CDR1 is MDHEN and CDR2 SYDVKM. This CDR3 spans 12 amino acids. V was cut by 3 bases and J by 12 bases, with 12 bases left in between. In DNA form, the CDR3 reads TGTGCCAGCAGTTTTCCCGATTCGAGGCAGTTCTTC. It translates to CASSFPDSRQFF.

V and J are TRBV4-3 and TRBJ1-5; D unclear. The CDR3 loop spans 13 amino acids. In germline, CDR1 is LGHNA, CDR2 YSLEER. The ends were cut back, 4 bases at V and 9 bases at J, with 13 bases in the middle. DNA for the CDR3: TGCGCCAGCAGCCGCCGCCTAGTCTCGCCCCAGCATTTT. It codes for CASSRRLVSPQHF.

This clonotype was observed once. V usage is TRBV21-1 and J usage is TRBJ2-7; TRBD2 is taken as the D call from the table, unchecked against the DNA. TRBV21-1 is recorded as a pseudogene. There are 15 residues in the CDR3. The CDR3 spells CASSKGGLAVDEQYF. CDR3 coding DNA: TGTGCCAGCAGCAAAGGAGGCCTAGCGGTGGACGAGCAGTACTTC.

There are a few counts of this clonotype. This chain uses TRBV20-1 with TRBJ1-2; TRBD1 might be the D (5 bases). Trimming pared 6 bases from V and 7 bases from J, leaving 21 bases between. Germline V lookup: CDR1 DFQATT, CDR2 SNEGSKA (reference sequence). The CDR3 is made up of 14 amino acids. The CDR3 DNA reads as TGCAGTGCAAAGGGGACTCGGGGCGGGGGTGGCTACACCTTC. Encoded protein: CSAKGTRGGGGYTF.

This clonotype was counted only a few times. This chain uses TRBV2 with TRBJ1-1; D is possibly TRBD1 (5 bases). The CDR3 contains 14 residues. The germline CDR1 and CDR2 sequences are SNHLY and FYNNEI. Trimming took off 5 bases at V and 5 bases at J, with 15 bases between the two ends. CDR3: CASSPQGAQTEAFF. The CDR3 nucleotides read TGTGCCAGCAGTCCGCAAGGGGCGCAGACTGAAGCTTTCTTT.

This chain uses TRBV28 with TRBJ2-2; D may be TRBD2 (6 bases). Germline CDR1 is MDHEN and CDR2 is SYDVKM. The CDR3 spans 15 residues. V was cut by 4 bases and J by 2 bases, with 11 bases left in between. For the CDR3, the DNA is TGTGCCAGCAGTTCGGAGGGAGAAAACACCGGGGAGCTGTTTTTT. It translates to CASSSEGENTGELFF. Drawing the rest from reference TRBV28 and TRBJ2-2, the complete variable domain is DVKVTQSSRYLVKRTGEKVFLECVQDMDHENMFWYRQDPGLGLRLIYFSYDVKMKEKGDIPEGYSVSREKKERFSLILESASTNQTSMYLCASSSEGENTGELFFGEGSRLTVL.

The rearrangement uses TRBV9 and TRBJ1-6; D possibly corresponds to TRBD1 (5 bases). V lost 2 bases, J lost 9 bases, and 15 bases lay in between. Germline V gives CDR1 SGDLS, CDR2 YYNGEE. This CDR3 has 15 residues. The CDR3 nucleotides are TGTGCCAGCAGCGTCTCCGGGACTGGGGGTTCACCCCTCCACTTT. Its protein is CASSVSGTGGSPLHF.

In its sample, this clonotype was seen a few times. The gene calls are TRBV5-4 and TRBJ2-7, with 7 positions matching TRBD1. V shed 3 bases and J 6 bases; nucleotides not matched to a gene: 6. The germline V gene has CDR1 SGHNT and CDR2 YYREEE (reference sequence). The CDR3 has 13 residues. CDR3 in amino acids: CASSSRQGPEQYF. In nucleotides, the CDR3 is TGTGCCAGCAGCTCAAGACAGGGCCCCGAGCAGTACTTC.

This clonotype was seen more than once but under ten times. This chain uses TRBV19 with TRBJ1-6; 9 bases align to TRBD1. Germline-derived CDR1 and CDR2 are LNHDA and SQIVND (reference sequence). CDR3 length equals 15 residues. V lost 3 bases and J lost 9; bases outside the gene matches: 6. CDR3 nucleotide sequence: TGTGCCAGTAGTATCTCCGGGACAGGGAGTTCACCCCTCCACTTT. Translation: CASSISGTGSSPLHF.

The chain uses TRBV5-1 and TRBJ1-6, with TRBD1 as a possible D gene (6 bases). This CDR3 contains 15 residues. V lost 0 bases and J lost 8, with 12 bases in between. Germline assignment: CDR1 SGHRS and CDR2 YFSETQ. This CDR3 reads CASSLVGQLDSPLHF. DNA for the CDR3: TGCGCCAGCAGCTTGGTCGGACAGCTGGATTCACCCCTCCACTTT.